This entry concerns a single T cell receptor beta chain. Its matching antigen is unknown. The data stem from a study of cytomegalovirus exposure and HLA in healthy donors. Findings and limits, study-wide: It was confirmed in vitro that three of the CMV-associated chains were specific for CMV antigens.

CDR1 is GTSNPN, CDR2 SVGIG, per germline (reference sequence). This CDR3 spans 13 amino acids. The V gene end was trimmed by 8 bases and the J gene end by 10 bases; junction bases not matched to a gene: 11. 60 Vbeta and 13 Jbeta primers were used in PCR. Measured with immunoSEQ multiplex PCR; TCRdb has only the in-frame clones, and not every one. The sample shows about 110,000 clones, around 77% of them seen only once. The receptor comes from a woman aged 25 to 39 in good health and CMV-seropositive. The V gene is TRBV30, the J gene TRBJ1-4; TRBD1 agrees at 9 bases. Sequencing used PBMCs. The CDR3 DNA follows: TGTGCCACCTCGACAGGGGGACTTGGAAAACTGTTTTTT. Translation: CATSTGGLGKLFF.